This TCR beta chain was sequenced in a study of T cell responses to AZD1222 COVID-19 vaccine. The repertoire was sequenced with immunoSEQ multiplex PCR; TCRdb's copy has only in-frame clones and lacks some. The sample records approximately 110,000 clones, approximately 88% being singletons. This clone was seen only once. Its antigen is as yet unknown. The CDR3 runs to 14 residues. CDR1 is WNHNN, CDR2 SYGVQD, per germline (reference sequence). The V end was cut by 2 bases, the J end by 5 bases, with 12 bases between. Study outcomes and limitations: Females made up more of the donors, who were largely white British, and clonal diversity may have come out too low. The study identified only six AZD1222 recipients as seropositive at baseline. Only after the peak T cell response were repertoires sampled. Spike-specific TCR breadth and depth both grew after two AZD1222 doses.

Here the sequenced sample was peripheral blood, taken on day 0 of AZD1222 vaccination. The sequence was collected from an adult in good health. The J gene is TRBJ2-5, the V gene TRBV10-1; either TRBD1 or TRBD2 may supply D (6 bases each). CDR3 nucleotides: TGCGCCAGCAGTGAGAGGGGGGCCGAGGAGACCCAGTACTTC. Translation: CASSERGAEETQYF.